This T cell receptor beta chain was retrieved from a study of tumor-infiltrating lymphocytes in primary liver carcinoma. Study results and caveats: Overlap in tumor-adjacent and tumor-blood pairs fell below that of tumor region pairs.

CDR3 length: 13 amino acids. Trimming at V came to 7 bases and at J to 16 bases, leaving 14 bases not matched to a gene. Looked up from germline, CDR1 is SQVTM and CDR2 is ANQGSEA. TCR beta cDNA was prepared out of roughly 0.45 ug total RNA by means of a constant-region primer. Nested multiplex PCR, run for three rounds with slightly modified ARM-PCR, yielded TCR beta libraries. The first two PCR rounds used TRBV1-TRBV30 primers with a Cbeta primer, approximately 10 cycles each. TCRdb ran MiXCR on the multiplex PCR reads and lists one entry per CDR3 protein. The sample lists some 190,000 distinct CDR3 sequences, just under 85% occurring once. Co-extracting RNA and DNA was done with 20-30 mg of unsorted bulk tissue as input. Patients underwent resection of primary liver carcinoma. About this clonotype itself: What it binds is unknown.

The material sequenced was tumor tissue from primary liver carcinoma. The origin of this receptor is a man aged 40-49 years with primary liver carcinoma and hepatitis B virus infection. The chain links TRBV29-1 to TRBJ2-1; 12 positions agree with TRBD2. The CDR3 spells CSGTSGKLYKLFF. DNA for the CDR3: TGCAGCGGGACTAGCGGGAAGCTCTATAAGCTATTCTTC.